These 28 T cell receptor beta chains originate from one sample sequenced in a study of cytomegalovirus exposure and HLA in healthy donors. With 60 Vbeta and 13 Jbeta primers, the PCR was carried out. Repertoires were generated with immunoSEQ multiplex PCR, while TCRdb's copy carries only in-frame clones and drops some. Of 100,000 to 120,000 clones listed, around 73% are singletons. The source material was PBMCs. These receptors all come from a woman between 25 and 40 years old in good health and CMV-seropositive.

The rearrangement joins TRBV14 to TRBJ2-7, with 7 bases aligning to TRBD1. Germline V CDR1 and CDR2: SGHDN, FVKESK. V shed 2 bases and J 0 bases; nucleotides not matched to a gene: 7. The CDR3 runs 16 residues. The CDR3 DNA follows: TGTGCCAGCAGCCAAAATAGAGGGGGCTACTCCTACGAGCAGTACTTC. Its protein product is CASSQNRGGYSYEQYF.

The chain joins TRBV6-1 to TRBJ2-7, with 7 nucleotides matching TRBD1. V dropped 6 bases and J dropped 3; count of bases not matched to a gene: 5. The CDR3 is 13 amino acids. Germline V gives CDR1 MNHNS, CDR2 SASEGT. DNA for the CDR3: TGTGCCAGCAGCCTGGGACAGAACTACGAGCAGTACTTC. It yields the protein CASSLGQNYEQYF.

The rearrangement joins TRBV5-1 to TRBJ2-1; 13 positions match TRBD2. The CDR3 totals 15 residues. Losses at the gene ends were 2 bases for V and 5 bases for J; bases not matched to a gene: 1. Germline CDR1 is SGHRS and CDR2 is YFSETQ. CDR3 loop: CASSFGLAGDNEQFF. In DNA, the CDR3 is TGCGCCAGCAGCTTTGGACTAGCGGGGGACAATGAGCAGTTCTTC.

The gene calls are TRBV30 and TRBJ1-5, with a tentative D call TRBD1 (6 bases). The CDR3 is 14 residues long. Trimming stripped 4 bases from V and 0 bases from J, with 10 bases between. From germline, CDR1 is GTSNPN and CDR2 SVGIG (reference sequence). CDR3 residues: CAWTGQNSNQPQHF. The DNA for the CDR3 is TGTGCCTGGACAGGACAGAATAGCAATCAGCCCCAGCATTTT.

This clone has just one count. The V and J genes are TRBV15 and TRBJ2-5, with D possibly TRBD2 on 5 matching bases. The J call is in doubt because the DNA end fits TRBJ2-7 better. CDR1 and CDR2 (germline): LNHNV, YYDKDF (reference sequence). The CDR3 has 12 amino acids. CDR3 DNA: TGTGCCACCAGCACTGAGCGGTACGAGCAGTACTTC. Protein sequence: CATSTERYEQYF.

The chain uses TRBV29-1 and TRBJ1-1; D is unresolved. Trimming took off 2 bases at V and 11 bases at J, with 15 bases between the two ends. The CDR3 is 12 amino acids. The germline V gene has CDR1 SQVTM and CDR2 ANQGSEA. CDR3 sequence: CSVESGYDLAFF. The CDR3 coding sequence is TGCAGCGTTGAATCCGGGTATGATCTGGCTTTCTTT.

This clone was detected only a few times. The chain has TRBV21-1 and TRBJ2-2; the D segment call TRBD1 is taken from the table without a DNA check. TRBV21-1 is listed as a pseudogene. The CDR3 runs 17 residues. The CDR3 region has the DNA TGTGCCAGCACCAGGAGCATGGGACAGAAGAACACCGGGGAGCTGTTTTTT. It is translated as CASTRSMGQKNTGELFF.

The V call is TRBV18, the J call TRBJ2-7, with unresolved D. CDR1 is KGHSH and CDR2 is LQKENI in the germline V gene. CDR3 length: 12 residues. Trimming cost V 4 bases and J 1 base, with 5 bases left between them. The CDR3 region is CASSLSSYEQYF. DNA of the CDR3: TGTGCCAGCTCACTATCTTCCTACGAGCAGTACTTC.

The chain is built from TRBV4-1 and TRBJ1-2; D unclear. Germline assignment: CDR1 MGHRA and CDR2 YSYEKL. Trimming pared 0 bases from V and 2 bases from J, leaving 10 bases between. The CDR3 is made up of 15 amino acids. The chain's CDR3 is CASSQDPARNYGYTF. CDR3 nucleotides: TGCGCCAGCAGCCAAGACCCTGCCAGAAACTATGGCTACACCTTC.

This chain connects TRBV20-1 to TRBJ1-2, with D unresolved. The CDR3 loop spans 11 amino acids. V lost 3 bases, J lost 10 bases, and 12 bases lay in between. Germline-derived CDR1 and CDR2 are DFQATT and SNEGSKA (reference sequence). CDR3 nucleotides: TGCAGTGCTAGGGGCACGAAAATCTACACCTTC. This translates into CSARGTKIYTF.

In its sample, this clone was seen a few times. The chain links TRBV5-1 to TRBJ1-3; no clear D gene. Germline values: CDR1 SGHRS, CDR2 YFSETQ. V lost 0 bases, J lost 4 bases, and 5 bases lay in between. The CDR3 has 13 amino acids. CDR3 sequence: CASSLVGGNTIYF. The CDR3 DNA follows: TGCGCCAGCAGCTTGGTCGGGGGAAACACCATATATTTT.

This clone has just one count. The chain has TRBV4-2 and TRBJ2-3; D unclear. The V gene's germline CDR1 is LGHNA and CDR2 YNFKEQ. The V gene lost 2 bases and the J gene lost 4 bases, with 7 bases spanning the gap. CDR3 length: 13 residues. The CDR3 DNA sequence: TGTGCCAGCAGCCAAAGGCAGGCAGATACGCAGTATTTT. This encodes CASSQRQADTQYF.

This clone turned up a few times. The chain has TRBV6-1 and TRBJ2-7, with TRBD2 identical over 13 bases. V gave up 9 bases and J gave up 1 base; unmatched junction bases: 6. The CDR3 runs 15 residues. Germline-derived CDR1 and CDR2 are MNHNS and SASEGT. The CDR3 region has the DNA TGTGCCAGTACTAGCGGGGGGGCCTGGTCCTACGAGCAGTACTTC. It translates to CASTSGGAWSYEQYF.

The chain combines TRBV2 with TRBJ2-7, with 10 bases that match TRBD1. V shed 6 bases, J shed 2 bases, and the junction held 4 bases outside the gene matches. Germline V gene lookup returns CDR1 SNHLY and CDR2 FYNNEI. CDR3 length: 14 amino acids. CDR3 sequence (DNA): TGTGCCAGCAGCAGGACAGGGGGAGCCTACGAGCAGTACTTC. Its protein product is CASSRTGGAYEQYF.

This sequence joins TRBV15 and TRBJ1-4; D is ambiguous. This CDR3 region has 12 residues. V was pared by 7 bases and J by 4 bases, with 7 bases between. Germline CDR1 LNHNV, CDR2 YYDKDF (reference sequence). CDR3 DNA sequence: TGTGCCACCAACGACTATAATGAAAAACTGTTTTTT. This codes for CATNDYNEKLFF.

CDR3 loop: CATSTRTQNYGYTF. The CDR3 DNA reads TGTGCCACCAGCACCCGGACTCAGAACTATGGCTACACCTTC. The J gene is TRBJ1-2, the V gene TRBV15; the D is unclear. CDR3 length equals 14 residues. Trimming shortened V by 4 bases and J by 2 bases, and 11 bases separated the two germline ends. Germline CDR1 LNHNV, CDR2 YYDKDF (reference sequence).

The chain is built from TRBV6-1 and TRBJ1-3; 8 positions agree with TRBD1. The V and J ends lost 2 bases and 3 bases, in that order; junction bases with no gene match: 6. The germline CDR1 and CDR2 sequences are MNHNS and SASEGT. This CDR3 has 16 residues. The DNA for the CDR3 is TGTGCCAGCAGTGAATTTCAGGGGGCAGGTGGAAACACCATATATTTT. Translation gives CASSEFQGAGGNTIYF.

Written as DNA, the CDR3 is TGTGCCAGCAGCGTAGTGGGGGGGGCTGAAGCTTTCTTT. The encoded protein is CASSVVGGAEAFF. The chain joins TRBV9 to TRBJ1-1; D is possibly TRBD1 (5 bases). Looked up from germline, CDR1 is SGDLS and CDR2 is YYNGEE. The CDR3 has 13 residues. V dropped 0 bases and J dropped 6 bases, with 9 bases sitting between them.

V and J are TRBV7-9 and TRBJ1-2; 10 nucleotides line up with TRBD1. This CDR3 is 13 amino acids long. V shed 5 bases and J 6 bases; nucleotides not matched to a gene: 3. Per germline, CDR1 SEHNR and CDR2 FQNEAQ (reference sequence). The CDR3 DNA reads as TGTGCCAGCAGCCCGGGACAGGGGCATGGCTACACCTTC. As protein: CASSPGQGHGYTF.

The V and J genes are TRBV27 and TRBJ2-1, with 11 bases matching TRBD2. The CDR3 has 15 residues. CDR1 and CDR2 (germline): MNHEY, SMNVEV (reference sequence). J gave up 10 bases and V 5 bases, and 10 bases lay outside the gene matches. The CDR3 spells CASSLGTSGLREQFF. In DNA, the CDR3 is TGTGCCAGCAGTCTCGGGACTAGCGGACTGAGGGAGCAGTTCTTC.

The rearrangement links TRBV12-5 to TRBJ2-3, with 11 bases identical to TRBD2. The CDR3 sequence is 16 residues long. CDR1 and CDR2 (germline): LGHNT, FRNRAP. With 6 bases clipped from V and 2 bases from J, the junction kept 7 bases outside the gene matches. This chain's CDR3 is CASGLGLAGFTDTQYF. The CDR3 DNA sequence: TGTGCTAGTGGCCTCGGACTAGCGGGTTTCACAGATACGCAGTATTTT.

This chain connects TRBV5-1 to TRBJ1-5, with a possible D match to TRBD1 (5 bases). Germline assignment: CDR1 SGHRS and CDR2 YFSETQ. Trimming pared 4 bases from V and 0 bases from J, leaving 11 bases between. The CDR3 loop spans 15 amino acids. The CDR3 bases are TGCGCCAGCAGCCCGCAGGGCCATAGCAATCAGCCCCAGCATTTT. Protein sequence: CASSPQGHSNQPQHF. Full variable domain (remainder filled in from reference TRBV5-1 and TRBJ1-5): KAGVTQTPRYLIKTRGQQVTLSCSPISGHRSVSWYQQTPGQGLQFLFEYFSETQRNKGNFPGRFSGRQFSNSRSEMNVSTLELGDSALYLCASSPQGHSNQPQHFGDGTRLSIL.

The V gene is TRBV4-1, the J gene TRBJ2-3; 7 nucleotides line up with TRBD2. Germline loops: CDR1 MGHRA, CDR2 YSYEKL. Trimming at V came to 0 bases and at J to 2 bases, leaving 5 bases not matched to a gene. This CDR3 comprises 16 residues. CDR3 DNA: TGCGCCAGCAGCCAAGAGTACAGCGGGGCCACAGATACGCAGTATTTT. Translating gives CASSQEYSGATDTQYF.

The chain combines TRBV6-6 with TRBJ1-5, with 7 bases lining up with TRBD1. The CDR3 is 15 amino acids. Germline values: CDR1 MNHNY, CDR2 SVGAGI (reference sequence). With V trimmed by 5 bases and J by 4 bases, 8 bases remained unmatched. The CDR3 spells CASSAEQGRNQPQHF. CDR3 DNA sequence: TGTGCCAGCAGTGCGGAACAGGGGAGAAATCAGCCCCAGCATTTT.

The chain recombines TRBV18 with TRBJ1-1, with 7 bases lining up with TRBD1. Trimming cost V 1 base and J 7 bases; bases outside gene matches: 6. Per the germline V gene, CDR1 is KGHSH and CDR2 is LQKENI. This CDR3 comprises 14 residues. CDR3 sequence: CASSPQGAAGEAFF. The CDR3 DNA reads TGTGCCAGCTCACCACAGGGGGCTGCTGGTGAAGCTTTCTTT.

The chain links TRBV18 to TRBJ1-1; D is unclear. Trimming took 2 bases from V and 1 from J, leaving 14 bases between them. Germline V gene lookup returns CDR1 KGHSH and CDR2 LQKENI. The CDR3 has 16 residues. The CDR3 DNA follows: TGTGCCAGCTCACCAGTGACTCTTTCCAGGAACACTGAAGCTTTCTTT. Residues: CASSPVTLSRNTEAFF.

This sequence joins TRBV7-2 and TRBJ1-4; TRBD1 is a possible D gene (5 bases). V lost 2 bases, J lost 8 bases, and 12 bases lay in between. The CDR3 is 14 amino acids. Germline V gene sequence: CDR1 SGHTA, CDR2 FQGNSA. The CDR3 DNA sequence: TGTGCCAGCAGCTTATCAGCGGGGGACGAAAAACTGTTTTTT. It is translated as CASSLSAGDEKLFF.

The J gene is TRBJ1-2, the V gene TRBV9; tentatively, D is TRBD1 (5 bases). Germline CDR1 is SGDLS and CDR2 is YYNGEE. This CDR3 is built from 15 residues. V was pared by 0 bases and J by 3 bases, with 12 bases between. The CDR3 DNA follows: TGTGCCAGCAGCGTAGAGGTTGACAGTTACTATGGCTACACCTTC. Protein product: CASSVEVDSYYGYTF. Complete variable domain (other parts from reference TRBV9 and TRBJ1-2): DSGVTQTPKHLITATGQRVTLRCSPRSGDLSVYWYQQSLDQGLQFLIQYYNGEERAKGNILERFSAQQFPDLHSELNLSSLELGDSALYFCASSVEVDSYYGYTFGSGTRLTVV.